A selection of T cell receptor beta chains follows, all from one sample in a study of shared clonotypes between healthy human individuals. Some clones are missing from TCRdb's copy, which holds only in-frame ones; the method was immunoSEQ multiplex PCR. Of approximately 530,000 clones listed, 95% to 96% are singletons. Specimen: naive CD4+ T cells sorted from blood. The receptors originated from a woman aged 30 to 39 in good health. CDR3s include the opening cysteine and the closing phenylalanine or tryptophan. D genes are given only for firm matches. Not all rows give a size; the values are once, few, many and, for expanded clones, a class.

j_call | d_call | clone_size | v_call | cdr3_aa | cdr3_nt
TRBJ1-1 | . | . | TRBV5-1 | CASSLRGHSNTEAFF | TGCGCCAGCAGCTTGCGGGGACACTCGAACACTGAAGCTTTCTTT
TRBJ2-7 | . | . | TRBV5-1 | CASSSGLPSYEQYF | TGCGCCAGCAGTTCGGGACTCCCCTCCTACGAGCAGTACTTC
TRBJ2-2 | . | . | TRBV7-9 | CAFKPPGARTGELFF | TGTGCCTTCAAACCGCCGGGGGCCCGGACCGGGGAGCTGTTTTTT
TRBJ2-7 | . | . | TRBV21-1 | CASSKFVRHPYEQYF | TGTGCCAGCAGCAAATTTGTCCGGCACCCCTACGAGCAGTACTTC
TRBJ2-5 | TRBD2 | once | TRBV27 | CASSLRVPAAGGQETQYF | TGTGCCAGCAGTTTAAGAGTCCCGGCAGCGGGGGGGCAAGAGACCCAGTACTTC
TRBJ1-1 | TRBD1 | . | TRBV18 | CASSPMGQGAEAFF | TGTGCCAGCTCACCAATGGGACAGGGGGCTGAAGCTTTCTTT
TRBJ1-1 | . | . | TRBV18 | CASSPGTGRWTEAFF | TGTGCCAGCTCACCAGGTACAGGGCGATGGACTGAAGCTTTCTTT
TRBJ2-7 | TRBD1 | . | TRBV5-1 | CASSPRGTGMYEQYF | TGCGCCAGCAGCCCGAGGGGGACAGGGATGTACGAGCAGTACTTC
TRBJ1-1 | TRBD1 | . | TRBV6-1 | CASSGQGGGDTEAFF | TGTGCCAGCAGTGGACAGGGCGGAGGGGACACTGAAGCTTTCTTT
TRBJ2-7 | TRBD1 | once | TRBV28 | CASSSNLQGQVPYEQYF | TGTGCCAGCAGTTCTAACCTACAGGGGCAGGTCCCGTACGAGCAGTACTTC